This T cell receptor (beta chain) was obtained from a study of blood T cell repertoires in COVID-19. Assay used: immunoSEQ multiplex PCR; TCRdb lists only in-frame clones, some missing. The profile shows fewer than 35,000 clones, 90% to 95% of them singletons. This CDR3 comprises 14 residues. V shed 7 bases, J shed 4 bases, and the junction held 6 bases outside the gene matches. CDR1 and CDR2 from the germline V gene are LNHDA and SQIVND (reference sequence). Sequencing was performed on peripheral blood. The chain combines TRBV19 with TRBJ1-1; 10 nucleotides match TRBD1. This receptor was obtained from a human donor in a cohort sampled during active COVID-19. CDR3 in amino acids: CASIVRTGGTEAFF. The CDR3 DNA follows: TGTGCCAGTATCGTGAGGACAGGGGGCACTGAAGCTTTCTTT. The whole variable domain, filled in from reference TRBV19 and TRBJ1-1, reads DGGITQSPKYLFRKEGQNVTLSCEQNLNHDAMYWYRQDPGQGLRLIYYSQIVNDFQKGDIAEGYSVSREKKESFPLTVTSAQKNPTAFYLCASIVRTGGTEAFFGQGTRLTVV.